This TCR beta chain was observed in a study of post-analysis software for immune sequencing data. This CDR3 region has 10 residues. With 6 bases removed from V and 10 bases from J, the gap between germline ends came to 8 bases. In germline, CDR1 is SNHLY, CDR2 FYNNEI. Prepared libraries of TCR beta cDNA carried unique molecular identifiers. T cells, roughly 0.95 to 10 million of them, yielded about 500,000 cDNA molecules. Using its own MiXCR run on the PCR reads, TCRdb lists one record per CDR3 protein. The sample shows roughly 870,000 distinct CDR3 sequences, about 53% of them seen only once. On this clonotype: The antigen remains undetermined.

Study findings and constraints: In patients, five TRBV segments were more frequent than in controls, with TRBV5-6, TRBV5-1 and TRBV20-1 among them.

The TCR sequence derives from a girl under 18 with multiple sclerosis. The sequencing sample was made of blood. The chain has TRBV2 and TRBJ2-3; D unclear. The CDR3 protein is CASRSVAQYF. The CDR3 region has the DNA TGTGCCAGCAGGTCGGTAGCGCAGTATTTT.